Each of the 12 T cell receptor beta chains below was sequenced from the same sample in a study of blood T cell repertoires in COVID-19. TCRdb's table, derived via immunoSEQ multiplex PCR, lists solely in-frame clones and lacks some. The profile covers about 300,000 clones, with 88% appearing a single time and 1.5% to 2% taken by the ten largest. The sequenced sample consisted of peripheral blood. All receptors derive from a woman in her twenties or thirties with COVID-19, enrolled during active disease.

This clone was counted once. The DNA for the CDR3 is TGTGCCAGCAGTTACGGCGGCCTCAAAACGGGGCAGCCCCAGCATTTT. Translating it yields CASSYGGLKTGQPQHF. The J gene is TRBJ1-5, the V gene TRBV6-6; D ambiguous. The CDR3 sequence is 16 residues long. CDR1 is MNHNY and CDR2 is SVGAGI in the germline V gene (reference sequence). The V end was cut by 2 bases, the J end by 7 bases, with 18 bases between.

The chain employs TRBV2 and TRBJ2-1; D possibly corresponds to TRBD2 (5 bases). Germline V gives CDR1 SNHLY, CDR2 FYNNEI. The CDR3 has 14 residues. V was trimmed by 4 bases and J by 7 bases, leaving 14 bases between them. The CDR3 region has the DNA TGTGCCAGCAGTGTTCTTATGAGGGAAAATGAGCAGTTCTTC. Translated, it gives CASSVLMRENEQFF.

The chain recombines TRBV28 with TRBJ1-5; 8 positions match TRBD1. The CDR3 extends over 15 amino acids. Germline assignment: CDR1 MDHEN and CDR2 SYDVKM. Trimming at V came to 8 bases and at J to 6 bases, leaving 12 bases not matched to a gene. The CDR3 nucleotides are TGTGCCAGCGAGGGGGGACAGGTTTGGGTTCAGCCCCAGCATTTT. Its protein is CASEGGQVWVQPQHF.

The chain is built from TRBV7-2 and TRBJ1-1, with 7 bases lining up with TRBD1. The CDR3 covers 13 residues. Losses at the gene ends were 5 bases for V and 5 bases for J; bases not matched to a gene: 5. Germline V CDR1 and CDR2: SGHTA, FQGNSA. The CDR3 DNA sequence: TGTGCCAGCAGCAGTAACAGGGGAACTGAAGCTTTCTTT. Its translation is CASSSNRGTEAFF.

CDR3 nucleotide sequence: TGTGCCAGTAGTATTCAACAGTATAATTCACCCCTCCACTTT. The encoded protein is CASSIQQYNSPLHF. This chain links TRBV19 with TRBJ1-6, with unresolved D. Germline assignment: CDR1 LNHDA and CDR2 SQIVND (reference sequence). The CDR3 has 14 amino acids. Deletions cut 3 bases from V and 4 bases from J, with 7 bases between.

For the CDR3, the DNA is TGTGCCAGTAACCCCGGACTAGGAGGCATCCGAGGAGCCAAAAACATTCAGTACTTC. Protein sequence: CASNPGLGGIRGAKNIQYF. The rearrangement uses TRBV19 and TRBJ2-4; 7 bases are shared with TRBD2. V was clipped by 7 bases and J by 0 bases; unmatched bases: 18. There are 19 residues in the CDR3. Germline loops: CDR1 LNHDA, CDR2 SQIVND (reference sequence).

The rearrangement links TRBV29-1 to TRBJ1-1, with D possibly TRBD1 on 5 matching bases. Trimming shortened V by 7 bases and J by 3 bases, and 9 bases separated the two germline ends. Germline lookup yields CDR1 SQVTM and CDR2 ANQGSEA. The CDR3 consists of 11 residues. The CDR3 is CSARQYTEAFF. The CDR3, as DNA: TGCAGCGCCAGACAGTACACTGAAGCTTTCTTT.

Here the CDR3 reads CASAGGYGYTF. The CDR3 DNA reads as TGTGCCAGCGCCGGGGGCTATGGCTACACCTTC. The V call is TRBV28, the J call TRBJ1-2; a weak D match, TRBD1 (5 bases). Trimming removed 8 bases at V and 4 bases at J, with 8 bases between. CDR3 length: 11 residues. The germline CDR1 and CDR2 sequences are MDHEN and SYDVKM.

The chain is built from TRBV5-1 and TRBJ2-2; TRBD1 matches at 10 bases. The CDR3 spans 18 residues. With V trimmed by 4 bases and J by 1 base, 10 bases remained unmatched. Germline V lookup: CDR1 SGHRS, CDR2 YFSETQ. The CDR3 sequence: CASSPDGTGALNTGELFF. CDR3 coding DNA: TGCGCCAGCAGCCCGGACGGGACAGGGGCCTTGAACACCGGGGAGCTGTTTTTT. Full variable domain (missing parts from reference TRBV5-1 and TRBJ2-2): KAGVTQTPRYLIKTRGQQVTLSCSPISGHRSVSWYQQTPGQGLQFLFEYFSETQRNKGNFPGRFSGRQFSNSRSEMNVSTLELGDSALYLCASSPDGTGALNTGELFFGEGSRLTVL.

The chain has TRBV6-7 and TRBJ2-7; 9 nucleotides match TRBD1. TRBV6-7 is marked as an open reading frame, function uncertain. V trimming: 7 bases; J trimming: 0 bases; junction bases outside the gene matches: 13. This CDR3 has 17 residues. CDR3: CASTRDREGELSYEQYF. The CDR3 DNA sequence: TGTGCCAGCACCCGGGACAGGGAGGGAGAGCTCTCCTACGAGCAGTACTTC.

The chain carries TRBV11-3 and TRBJ1-3, with D possibly being TRBD1 (5 bases). Germline CDR1 reads SGHNT; CDR2 reads YENEEA. CDR3 length equals 14 residues. Between the trimmed V and J ends, which lost 4 bases and 4 bases, there was a span of 11 bases. The CDR3 coding sequence is TGTGCCAGCAGCTCAAAGGCAGGGGGAAACACCATATATTTT. Its protein product is CASSSKAGGNTIYF.

The chain carries TRBV7-9 and TRBJ2-7; 8 bases map to TRBD2. The junction had 0 bases not matched to a gene; V was cut back by 1 base and J by 1 base. This CDR3 spans 14 amino acids. In germline, CDR1 is SEHNR, CDR2 FQNEAQ (reference sequence). As DNA, the CDR3 is TGTGCCAGCAGCTTAGTAGCGGGGTCCTACGAGCAGTACTTC. Its protein product is CASSLVAGSYEQYF. The full variable domain, with the rest looked up from reference TRBV7-9 and TRBJ2-7, is DTGVSQNPRHKITKRGQNVTFRCDPISEHNRLYWYRQTLGQGPEFLTYFQNEAQLEKSRLLSDRFSAERPKGSFSTLEIQRTEQGDSAMYLCASSLVAGSYEQYFGPGTRLTVT.